The 23 T cell receptor beta chains in this list originate from one sample, sequenced in a study of blood T cell repertoires in COVID-19. The repertoire was sequenced with immunoSEQ multiplex PCR; TCRdb's copy has only in-frame clones and lacks some. Of 130,000 or so clones in the sample, roughly 89% were seen once. The sample comprised peripheral blood. These receptors came from a man aged 60 to 69 with COVID-19, enrolled during active disease.

This clone has a handful of counts. This CDR3 reads CASTENSNQPQHF. CDR3 coding DNA: TGTGCCAGCACCGAGAATAGCAATCAGCCCCAGCATTTT. This chain uses TRBV6-5 with TRBJ1-5; D is unresolved. The V end was cut by 7 bases, the J end by 0 bases, with 7 bases between. The CDR3 consists of 13 residues. The germline gives CDR1 MNHEY, CDR2 SVGAGI.

The J gene is TRBJ2-7, the V gene TRBV7-5; the table's TRBD2 call for D was not verified on the DNA. TRBV7-5 is deemed a pseudogene. This CDR3 comprises 11 residues. Written as DNA, the CDR3 is TGTGCCAGCACCTCTAGTTCCGAGCAGTACTTC. Encoded protein: CASTSSSEQYF.

The rearrangement uses TRBV5-5 and TRBJ2-7; TRBD1 matches 7 bases. CDR3 length equals 14 residues. Germline assignment: CDR1 SGHKS and CDR2 YYEKEE (reference sequence). Trimming at V came to 2 bases and at J to 4 bases, leaving 6 bases not matched to a gene. This CDR3 reads CASSLRQGRYEQYF. In DNA form, the CDR3 reads TGTGCCAGCAGCTTACGACAGGGTCGGTACGAGCAGTACTTC.

This sequence joins TRBV2 and TRBJ1-6; TRBD1 is a possible D gene (5 bases). The CDR3 consists of 15 residues. Looked up from germline, CDR1 is SNHLY and CDR2 is FYNNEI. Trimming took 7 bases from V and 0 from J, leaving 10 bases between them. For the CDR3, the DNA is TGTGCCAGCATCCGACAGACCTCCTATAATTCACCCCTCCACTTT. Residues: CASIRQTSYNSPLHF.

The chain recombines TRBV5-6 with TRBJ2-3; TRBD2 matches at 8 bases. The CDR3 is 15 amino acids. Germline trimming cut 4 bases from V and 5 bases from J; bases unmatched to any gene: 9. Per germline, CDR1 SGHDT and CDR2 YYEEEE. CDR3 protein: CASSEPGLGLDTQYF. The CDR3 coding sequence is TGTGCCAGCAGCGAACCGGGACTAGGACTAGATACGCAGTATTTT.

This chain joins TRBV5-1 and TRBJ2-1; TRBD2 agrees at 11 bases. Germline V gene data show CDR1 as SGHRS and CDR2 as YFSETQ. Germline trimming cut 0 bases from V and 0 bases from J; bases unmatched to any gene: 8. The CDR3 runs 19 residues. CDR3 amino acids: CASSLELAGGPSSYNEQFF. The CDR3 DNA follows: TGCGCCAGCAGCTTGGAGCTAGCGGGGGGCCCAAGCTCCTACAATGAGCAGTTCTTC.

The CDR3 DNA is TGTGCCAGTAGCACCCTGACAGGGGGACGAGGCTACACCTTC. Translated: CASSTLTGGRGYTF. The chain couples TRBV19 to TRBJ1-2; 9 positions match TRBD1. The V and J ends lost 6 bases and 8 bases, in that order; junction bases with no gene match: 10. The CDR3 has 14 residues. The germline CDR1 and CDR2 sequences are LNHDA and SQIVND (reference sequence).

This clone has a single count. This chain links TRBV30 with TRBJ2-2; TRBD1 agrees at 7 bases. The germline gives CDR1 GTSNPN, CDR2 SVGIG (reference sequence). V lost 8 bases to trimming and J lost 5 bases; unmatched junction nucleotides: 5. This CDR3 has 12 residues. The CDR3 is CAEDRETGELFF. CDR3 nucleotides: TGTGCCGAAGACAGGGAAACCGGGGAGCTGTTTTTT.

The chain employs TRBV12-3 or TRBV12-4 and TRBJ1-4; the match to TRBD1 covers 7 bases. J lost 7 bases, V lost 10 bases, and 9 bases had no gene match. CDR3 length equals 13 residues. CDR3 sequence (DNA): TGTGCCACCCAGACAGGGTGGAGTGAAAAACTGTTTTTT. Amino acids: CATQTGWSEKLFF.

This clone was found once. V usage is TRBV30 and J usage is TRBJ1-4; D remains unclear. Germline lookup yields CDR1 GTSNPN and CDR2 SVGIG (reference sequence). This CDR3 comprises 13 residues. V shed 8 bases and J shed 7 bases, with 17 bases lying between them. In nucleotides, the CDR3 is TGTGCCACGCCACGGGAGGATAGTGAAAAACTGTTTTTT. It translates to CATPREDSEKLFF.

This clone appeared once. The chain links TRBV4-2 to TRBJ2-3; no clear D. The germline gives CDR1 LGHNA, CDR2 YNFKEQ. V lost 4 bases and J 7 bases, leaving 12 bases between the germline ends. This CDR3 has 13 residues. CDR3 loop: CASSLFLEYTQYF. The CDR3 DNA is TGTGCCAGCAGCCTGTTTCTGGAGTATACGCAGTATTTT.

The chain joins TRBV27 to TRBJ1-2; 7 bases map to TRBD1. Germline V gives CDR1 MNHEY, CDR2 SMNVEV (reference sequence). Germline trimming cut 3 bases from V and 6 bases from J; bases unmatched to any gene: 7. The CDR3 extends over 14 amino acids. The CDR3 nucleotides read TGTGCCAGCAGTTTTTTGGGGACAGAGCATGGCTACACCTTC. Translated: CASSFLGTEHGYTF.

The V call is TRBV5-1, the J call TRBJ2-5, with TRBD1 matching over 7 bases. Germline trimming cut 1 base from V and 5 bases from J; bases unmatched to any gene: 5. The germline V gene has CDR1 SGHRS and CDR2 YFSETQ. The CDR3 has 14 amino acids. CDR3 coding DNA: TGCGCCAGCAGCTTGCCAGGGGGTCTCGAGACCCAGTACTTC. Its translation: CASSLPGGLETQYF.

The chain employs TRBV3-1 (or the pseudogene TRBV3-2) and TRBJ1-5; D not certain. This CDR3 contains 14 residues. Germline V gene data show CDR1 as LGHDT and CDR2 as YNNKEL (reference sequence). V dropped 2 bases and J dropped 5 bases, with 10 bases sitting between them. DNA for the CDR3: TGTGCCAGCAGCCAAAGGGAGGAGGATCAGCCCCAGCATTTT. It codes for CASSQREEDQPQHF.

The genes are TRBV9 and TRBJ1-3; a possible D gene is TRBD1 (6 bases). Germline-derived CDR1 and CDR2 are SGDLS and YYNGEE. Trimming shortened V by 2 bases and J by 4 bases, and 10 bases separated the two germline ends. The CDR3 loop spans 14 amino acids. This CDR3 is CASSVGQGGNTIYF. In nucleotides, the CDR3 is TGTGCCAGCAGCGTCGGGCAGGGGGGAAACACCATATATTTT.

This chain joins TRBV3-1 (or the pseudogene TRBV3-2) and TRBJ1-5; 11 nucleotides agree with TRBD1. This CDR3 is built from 16 residues. Trimming at V came to 3 bases and at J to 1 base, leaving 2 bases not matched to a gene. The germline V gene has CDR1 LGHDT and CDR2 YNNKEL (reference sequence). The CDR3 region has the DNA TGTGCCAGCAGCCAGTGGGACAGGGGGAGCAATCAGCCCCAGCATTTT. It translates to CASSQWDRGSNQPQHF.

The chain is built from TRBV11-1 and TRBJ2-3, with TRBD2 matching 7 bases. This CDR3 is built from 15 residues. The germline CDR1 and CDR2 sequences are SGHAT and FQDESV (reference sequence). After removal of 1 base from V and 2 bases from J, the junction contained 3 bases not matched to a gene. Here the CDR3 DNA reads TGTGCCAGCAGCTTAGGCAGCGGGGCCACAGATACGCAGTATTTT. The encoded protein is CASSLGSGATDTQYF.

This clone has just a few counts. V is TRBV7-2 and J is TRBJ2-7; TRBD1 matches 8 bases. Per the germline V gene, CDR1 is SGHTA and CDR2 is FQGNSA. The CDR3 is 12 residues long. After removal of 5 bases from V and 10 bases from J, the junction contained 7 bases not matched to a gene. CDR3 amino acids: CASSTNRGEQYF. CDR3 in DNA: TGTGCCAGCAGCACGAACAGGGGGGAACAGTACTTC.

The chain carries TRBV7-2 and TRBJ2-2; maybe TRBD2 (5 bases). The germline CDR1 and CDR2 sequences are SGHTA and FQGNSA. Between the trimmed V and J ends, which lost 5 bases and 1 base, there was a span of 14 bases. The CDR3 has 16 residues. As DNA, the CDR3 is TGTGCCAGCAGCACCCCGGGGAGTCTGAACACCGGGGAGCTGTTTTTT. It encodes CASSTPGSLNTGELFF.

CDR3 coding DNA: TGTGCCTGGAGCAGAAGACAGGGGAACACCGGGGAGCTGTTTTTT. It yields the protein CAWSRRQGNTGELFF. The chain carries TRBV30 and TRBJ2-2; TRBD1 matches at 7 bases. Germline CDR1 and CDR2: GTSNPN and SVGIG (reference sequence). The trim removed 3 bases at V and 1 base at J, leaving 5 bases unmatched. The CDR3 runs 15 residues.

J is TRBJ2-7 and V is TRBV7-2, with a weak D call TRBD2 (5 bases). CDR1 is SGHTA and CDR2 is FQGNSA in the germline V gene. V was cut by 4 bases and J by 2 bases, with 12 bases left in between. The CDR3 is 14 residues long. The DNA for the CDR3 is TGTGCCAGCAGCTCCTCAAGGGAGCCCTACGAGCAGTACTTC. It specifies CASSSSREPYEQYF.

The chain links TRBV5-1 to TRBJ2-3; possible D gene TRBD2, 6 bases. The CDR3 consists of 14 residues. The V and J ends lost 0 bases and 2 bases respectively, with 7 bases between them. Germline V gene lookup returns CDR1 SGHRS and CDR2 YFSETQ. CDR3 nucleotide sequence: TGCGCCAGCAGCTTGGGACTAGACACAGATACGCAGTATTTT. Amino acids: CASSLGLDTDTQYF.

The rearrangement joins TRBV9 to TRBJ2-3; 7 positions agree with TRBD2. CDR1 is SGDLS and CDR2 is YYNGEE in the germline V gene. V shed 3 bases and J 8 bases; nucleotides not matched to a gene: 15. This CDR3 contains 16 residues. The CDR3 DNA reads as TGTGCCAGCAGCGCAGACACCGGGACTACCCCCGTTACGCAGTATTTT. Amino acids: CASSADTGTTPVTQYF. Looking up the rest from reference TRBV9 and TRBJ2-3 gives the full variable domain: DSGVTQTPKHLITATGQRVTLRCSPRSGDLSVYWYQQSLDQGLQFLIQYYNGEERAKGNILERFSAQQFPDLHSELNLSSLELGDSALYFCASSADTGTTPVTQYFGPGTRLTVL.